Below, 3 T cell receptor beta chains from the same sample are listed, as sequenced in a study of blood T cell repertoires in COVID-19. Libraries were prepared by immunoSEQ multiplex PCR; TCRdb keeps only in-frame clonotypes and omits some of them. Altogether under 150,000 clones are present, about 88% being singletons, with the ten largest covering about 15%. The specimen was peripheral blood. The receptors originated from a woman over 75 with acute or convalescent COVID-19.

The CDR3 DNA sequence: TGTGCCAGCAGCCGGATAGGACAGGGGGATAGGGGCTACACCTTC. Protein product: CASSRIGQGDRGYTF. The J gene is TRBJ1-2, the V gene TRBV5-6; 10 bases match TRBD1. After removal of 4 bases from V and 8 bases from J, the junction contained 11 bases not matched to a gene. Germline V lookup: CDR1 SGHDT, CDR2 YYEEEE. This CDR3 is 15 amino acids long.

This chain joins TRBV11-2 and TRBJ2-5, with TRBD2 identical over 7 bases. Germline CDR1 reads SGHAT; CDR2 reads FQNNGV. J lost 4 bases, V lost 7 bases, and 18 bases had no gene match. The CDR3 totals 17 residues. CDR3 sequence (DNA): TGTGCCAGCATCCCTGGTTGGGCGGGAGTTCAGGGAGAGACCCAGTACTTC. It codes for CASIPGWAGVQGETQYF.

The sample holds a few counts of this clone. The rearrangement links TRBV5-1 to TRBJ1-5; the D gene is possibly TRBD1 (6 bases). V was shortened by 0 bases and J by 6 bases, with 10 bases between the two germline ends. CDR3 size: 14 residues. Germline V gene lookup returns CDR1 SGHRS and CDR2 YFSETQ. In DNA, the CDR3 is TGCGCCAGCAGCTTGGGGGGGGGCGGTCAGCCCCAGCATTTT. This translates into CASSLGGGGQPQHF.